This T cell receptor (beta chain) derives from a study of cytomegalovirus exposure and HLA in healthy donors. General study points: A missense DCLRE1C variant was associated with V- and J-gene trimming of TCR beta chains in a later analysis, and an independent cohort replicated the association. CMV serostatus was the sole immune exposure information available.

Trimming shortened V by 5 bases and J by 0 bases, and 13 bases separated the two germline ends. Germline V gives CDR1 MDHEN, CDR2 SYDVKM. This CDR3 contains 16 residues. With 60 Vbeta and 13 Jbeta primers, the PCR was carried out. Only in-frame clones appear in the TCRdb table, and some are missing; sequencing was by immunoSEQ multiplex PCR. Of approximately 170,000 clones in the sample, 60% to 80% were seen once. In regard to this clone: Its specificity is not known.

Those who donated were healthy bone marrow donors. The chain recombines TRBV28 with TRBJ1-4; D unclear. This receptor was taken from a woman between 35 and 50 years old in good health and CMV-seropositive. Sequencing was carried out using PBMCs. The CDR3 region is CASSRPETATNEKLFF. The CDR3 nucleotides read TGTGCCAGCAGTCGACCCGAAACAGCAACTAATGAAAAACTGTTTTTT.